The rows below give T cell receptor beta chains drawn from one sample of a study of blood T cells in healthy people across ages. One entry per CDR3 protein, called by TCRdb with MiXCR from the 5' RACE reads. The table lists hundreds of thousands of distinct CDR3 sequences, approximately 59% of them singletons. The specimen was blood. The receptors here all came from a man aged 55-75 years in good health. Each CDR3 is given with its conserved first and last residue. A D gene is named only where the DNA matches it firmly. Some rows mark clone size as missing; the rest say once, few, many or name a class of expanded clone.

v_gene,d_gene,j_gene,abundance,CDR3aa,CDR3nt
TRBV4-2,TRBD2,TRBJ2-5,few,CASSQVLAGGALEETQYF,TGTGCCAGCAGCCAAGTGCTAGCGGGGGGAGCGTTGGAAGAGACCCAGTACTTC
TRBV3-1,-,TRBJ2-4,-,CAGSQGGSLAKDIQYF,TGTGCCGGCAGCCAAGGCGGCTCCCTGGCCAAAGACATTCAGTACTTC
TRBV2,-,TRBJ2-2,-,CASSEAPSRNTGELFF,TGTGCCAGCAGTGAAGCACCCTCTAGGAACACCGGGGAGCTGTTTTTT
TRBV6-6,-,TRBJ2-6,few,CASSRGTSSSGANVLTF,TGTGCCAGCAGCCGGGGGACATCGTCCTCTGGGGCCAACGTCCTGACTTTC
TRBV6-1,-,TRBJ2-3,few,CASSGVPEMAQYF,TGTGCCAGCAGCGGGGTTCCAGAAATGGCGCAGTATTTT
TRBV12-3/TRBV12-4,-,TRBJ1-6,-,CASSKSRDSPLHF,TGTGCCAGCAGTAAAAGCAGGGATTCACCCCTCCACTTT
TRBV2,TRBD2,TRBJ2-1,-,CASTVAGLVNEQFF,TGTGCCAGCACCGTAGCGGGGTTGGTCAATGAGCAGTTCTTC
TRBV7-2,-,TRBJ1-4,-,CASSPRGAYDEKLFF,TGTGCCAGCAGCCCCCGGGGGGCTTATGACGAAAAACTGTTTTTT
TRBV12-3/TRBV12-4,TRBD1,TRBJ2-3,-,CASRSSDRDEPDTQYF,TGTGCCAGCAGATCCTCGGACAGGGACGAACCAGATACGCAGTATTTT
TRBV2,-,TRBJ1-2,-,CASSEAPNYGYTF,TGTGCCAGCAGTGAAGCTCCTAACTATGGCTACACCTTC
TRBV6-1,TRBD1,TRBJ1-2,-,CASQWGTGHYGYTF,TGTGCCAGCCAGTGGGGGACAGGGCACTATGGCTACACCTTC
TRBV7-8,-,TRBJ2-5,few,CASSNPGWETQYF,TGTGCCAGCAGCAATCCCGGATGGGAGACCCAGTACTTC
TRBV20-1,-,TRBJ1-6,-,CSARDSGTNIQGSYNSPLHF,TGCAGTGCTAGAGATTCCGGGACAAATATACAAGGCTCCTATAATTCACCCCTCCACTTT
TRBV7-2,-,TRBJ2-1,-,CASSLPGAYNEQFF,TGTGCCAGCAGCTTACCAGGGGCCTACAATGAGCAGTTCTTC
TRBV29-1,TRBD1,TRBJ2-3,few,CSVERQGPQYF,TGCAGCGTGGAAAGACAGGGTCCGCAGTATTTT
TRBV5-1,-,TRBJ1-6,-,CASSLAPWVISPLHF,TGCGCCAGCAGCTTGGCTCCCTGGGTAATCTCACCCCTCCACTTT
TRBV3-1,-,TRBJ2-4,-,CASSQDRGTEQYF,TGTGCCAGCAGCCAAGATCGGGGGACAGAGCAGTACTTC
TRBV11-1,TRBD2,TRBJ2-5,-,CASSLARGRGGFETQYF,TGTGCCAGCAGCTTAGCGCGTGGACGGGGGGGCTTCGAGACCCAGTACTTC
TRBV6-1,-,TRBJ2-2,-,CASSRFGEELFF,TGTGCCAGCAGCCGTTTTGGCGAGGAGCTGTTTTTT
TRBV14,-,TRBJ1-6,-,CASSQGRGDSPLHF,TGTGCCAGCAGCCAAGGTCGCGGGGATTCACCCCTCCACTTT
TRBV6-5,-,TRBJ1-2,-,CASSYRRGTTHGYTF,TGTGCCAGCAGTTACCGGAGGGGGACAACCCATGGCTACACCTTC
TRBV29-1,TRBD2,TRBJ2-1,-,CSVDGTSESYNEQFF,TGCAGCGTTGATGGGACTAGCGAGTCCTACAATGAGCAGTTCTTC
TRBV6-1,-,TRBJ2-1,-,CASGWAREVSEQFF,TGTGCCAGCGGTTGGGCCAGGGAGGTCAGTGAGCAGTTCTTC
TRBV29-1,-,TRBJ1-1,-,CSVAGLVGNTEAFF,TGCAGCGTTGCAGGGTTGGTGGGGAACACTGAAGCTTTCTTT
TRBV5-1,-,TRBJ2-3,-,CASSFQGIRADTQYF,TGCGCCAGCAGTTTTCAGGGCATACGAGCAGATACGCAGTATTTT
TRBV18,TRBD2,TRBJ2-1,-,CASSPPLAGGRSNEQFF,TGTGCCAGCTCACCACCCCTAGCGGGGGGGCGCAGCAATGAGCAGTTCTTC
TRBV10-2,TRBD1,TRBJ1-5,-,CASRTGGASNQPQHF,TGCGCCAGCAGGACAGGGGGCGCAAGCAATCAGCCCCAGCATTTT
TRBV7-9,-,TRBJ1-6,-,CASSSDGETLHF,TGTGCCAGCAGCTCGGACGGTGAGACCCTCCACTTT
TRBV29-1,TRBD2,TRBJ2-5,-,CSGGERAGAGETQYF,TGCAGCGGTGGGGAGAGAGCGGGAGCTGGGGAGACCCAGTACTTC
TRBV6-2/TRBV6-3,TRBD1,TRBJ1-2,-,CASNQGARGCTF,TGTGCCAGCAACCAGGGGGCGCGCGGCTGCACCTTC
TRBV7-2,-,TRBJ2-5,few,CASSPPQGWKTQYF,TGTGCCAGCAGCCCTCCACAGGGATGGAAGACCCAGTACTTC
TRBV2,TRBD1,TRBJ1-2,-,CASTRDSPGGYTF,TGTGCCAGCACCCGGGACAGCCCGGGGGGCTACACCTTC
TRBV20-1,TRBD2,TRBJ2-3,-,CSANRLAVTDTQYF,TGCAGTGCTAACCGACTAGCGGTCACAGATACGCAGTATTTT
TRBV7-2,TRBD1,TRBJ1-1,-,CASSRRGPRGTEAFF,TGTGCCAGCAGCCGAAGGGGGCCCCGAGGCACTGAAGCTTTCTTT
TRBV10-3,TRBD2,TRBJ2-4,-,CAISGGAMDIQYF,TGTGCCATCAGCGGGGGGGCAATGGACATTCAGTACTTC
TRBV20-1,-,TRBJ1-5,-,CSARVQARGNQPQHF,TGCAGTGCTAGAGTTCAGGCCCGGGGCAATCAGCCCCAGCATTTT
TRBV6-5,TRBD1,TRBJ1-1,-,CASSSTGALNTEAFF,TGTGCCAGCAGTTCCACAGGGGCCCTGAACACTGAAGCTTTCTTT
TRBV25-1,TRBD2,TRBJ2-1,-,CASSEEPGLAGRLGYNEQFF,TGTGCCAGCAGTGAAGAACCGGGACTAGCGGGGAGGTTGGGTTACAATGAGCAGTTCTTC
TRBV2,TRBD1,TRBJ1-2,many,CASSGQGYGYTF,TGTGCCAGCAGTGGACAGGGCTATGGCTACACCTTC
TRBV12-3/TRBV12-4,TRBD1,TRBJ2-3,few,CASSLGGQWDTQYF,TGTGCCAGCAGTTTAGGGGGACAGTGGGATACGCAGTATTTT
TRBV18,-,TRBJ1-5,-,CASSPSAGHQPQHF,TGTGCCAGCTCACCCTCGGCGGGCCACCAGCCCCAGCATTTT
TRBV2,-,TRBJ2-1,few,CATSRTHANNEQFF,TGTGCCACCTCGCGGACACACGCGAACAATGAGCAGTTCTTC
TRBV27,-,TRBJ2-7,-,CASSLFWQPRQYEQYF,TGTGCCAGCAGTTTATTTTGGCAGCCTCGCCAGTACGAGCAGTACTTC
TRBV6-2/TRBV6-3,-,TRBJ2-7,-,CASSYDSYEQYF,TGTGCCAGCAGTTACGACAGTTACGAGCAGTACTTC